Given below is one TCR beta chain in context. The antigen is undetermined. This sample is part of a study of vaccination and CD4 T cells after COVID-19. Regarding treatment: roughly nine-day PBMC culture with coronavirus spike peptide pools or control peptides (ViraFEST assay). The V end lost 5 bases, the J end lost 8 bases, and 20 bases lay between the germline ends. In germline, CDR1 is SGHNT, CDR2 YYREEE (reference sequence). CDR3 length: 15 residues. Scientists ran DNA taken from cultured CD4+ T cells through the Oncomine TCR Beta short-read assay for sequencing. The source of extracted genomic DNA was cultured CD4+ T cells. TCRdb fed the PCR reads into MiXCR, producing one record per CDR3 protein. The sample has tens of thousands of distinct CDR3 sequences; 32% are singletons.

This receptor was obtained from a human donor with COVID-19. The sequenced sample was cultured CD4+ T cells from blood. The chain carries TRBV5-4 and TRBJ2-1, with D possibly being TRBD2 (6 bases). DNA of the CDR3: TGTGCCAGCAGTGGAGGTGGGACTCCTCTCGATGAGCAGTTCTTC. Protein product: CASSGGGTPLDEQFF.